These 16 T cell receptor beta chains were all obtained from the same sample, sequenced in a study of T-cell memory formation after mild COVID-19. Each CDR3 protein is one row after TCRdb ran MiXCR on the 5' RACE reads. Of 550,000 to 600,000 distinct CDR3 sequences in the sample, 17% were seen once. Material: PBMCs or a T cell subset sorted from them (not recorded which). The origin of the receptors is an adult woman who had mild COVID-19 (a few samples of this study predate the infection). Cell type and time point are not known.

The J gene is TRBJ2-1, the V gene TRBV20-1; 7 bases line up with TRBD1. Germline values: CDR1 DFQATT, CDR2 SNEGSKA (reference sequence). The CDR3 length is 14 residues. With 6 bases clipped from V and 6 bases from J, the junction kept 11 bases outside the gene matches. CDR3 protein: CSARQGRVGNEQFF. In DNA form, the CDR3 reads TGCAGTGCGCGACAGGGTCGGGTGGGCAATGAGCAGTTCTTC.

In its sample, this clonotype was seen a few times. The chain couples TRBV7-3 to TRBJ2-5, with no clear D. The CDR3 loop spans 15 amino acids. Per the germline V gene, CDR1 is SGHTA and CDR2 is FQGTGA. V was cut by 5 bases and J by 4 bases, with 17 bases left in between. This chain's CDR3 is CASSPSPTQGETQYF. The CDR3 nucleotides are TGTGCCAGCAGCCCTTCGCCTACCCAAGGAGAGACCCAGTACTTC.

V gene TRBV7-2 combines with J gene TRBJ2-3; 7 positions match TRBD2. The germline V gene has CDR1 SGHTA and CDR2 FQGNSA. J lost 0 bases, V lost 5 bases, and 8 bases had no gene match. The CDR3 totals 16 residues. The CDR3 loop reads CASSTQAGFSTDTQYF. DNA of the CDR3: TGTGCCAGCAGCACCCAAGCGGGGTTTAGCACAGATACGCAGTATTTT.

V gene TRBV2 combines with J gene TRBJ2-1; D may be TRBD2 (5 bases). CDR1 is SNHLY, CDR2 FYNNEI, per germline. This CDR3 region has 16 residues. The ends were cut back, 6 bases at V and 0 bases at J, with 15 bases in the middle. CDR3 sequence: CASRKNAGGSYNEQFF. The CDR3 DNA reads TGTGCCAGCAGAAAGAATGCGGGCGGCTCCTACAATGAGCAGTTCTTC.

This chain uses TRBV29-1 with TRBJ1-2; 7 bases line up with TRBD1. This CDR3 region has 12 residues. CDR1 is SQVTM and CDR2 is ANQGSEA in the germline V gene. The J segment lost 4 bases and the V segment lost 7 bases, leaving 6 bases of the junction unmatched. The CDR3 DNA reads TGCAGCGCCGACAGGGAGCCCTATGGCTACACCTTC. Translating gives CSADREPYGYTF.

This clonotype was seen more than once but under ten times. V is TRBV6-1 and J is TRBJ2-4; possibly TRBD1 for D (6 bases). Trimming stripped 6 bases from V and 6 bases from J, with 12 bases between. CDR1 and CDR2 (germline): MNHNS, SASEGT. The CDR3 totals 13 residues. The chain's CDR3 is CASRTGAVNIQYF. The CDR3 nucleotides read TGTGCCAGCAGGACAGGAGCTGTAAACATTCAGTACTTC.

The V and J genes are TRBV30 and TRBJ2-5; maybe TRBD2 (6 bases). V lost 2 bases and J lost 9, with 16 bases in between. Germline V lookup: CDR1 GTSNPN, CDR2 SVGIG (reference sequence). The CDR3 is 13 residues long. Written as DNA, the CDR3 is TGTGCCTGGAGTTCCCCGGGGTCGGGGGCCCAGTACTTC. Protein sequence: CAWSSPGSGAQYF.

This clonotype was found a few times. V is TRBV5-1 and J is TRBJ2-3, with 7 bases that match TRBD1. Losses at the gene ends were 0 bases for V and 5 bases for J; bases not matched to a gene: 9. The CDR3 totals 16 residues. From germline, CDR1 is SGHRS and CDR2 YFSETQ. The CDR3 loop reads CASSLDRQGRGDTQYF. The CDR3 DNA reads TGCGCCAGCAGCTTGGATCGACAGGGTCGGGGAGATACGCAGTATTTT.

In nucleotides, the CDR3 is TGTGCCAGCAGTTACGTACAGGGGGCTCGAGGCTACACCTTC. Translating it yields CASSYVQGARGYTF. The chain carries TRBV6-5 and TRBJ1-2; 9 nucleotides agree with TRBD1. V gave up 2 bases and J gave up 8 bases; unmatched junction bases: 6. CDR3 length: 14 amino acids. Per germline, CDR1 MNHEY and CDR2 SVGAGI.

This clonotype appeared many times. This chain uses TRBV2 with TRBJ2-7, with TRBD1 matching over 9 bases. V gave up 6 bases and J gave up 2 bases; unmatched junction bases: 2. The CDR3 has 13 amino acids. Germline CDR1 SNHLY, CDR2 FYNNEI. The CDR3 reads CASRGTGTYEQYF. The CDR3 coding sequence is TGTGCCAGCAGGGGGACAGGGACCTACGAGCAGTACTTC. Full variable domain (rest looked up from reference TRBV2 and TRBJ2-7): EPEVTQTPSHQVTQMGQEVILRCVPISNHLYFYWYRQILGQKVEFLVSFYNNEISEKSEIFDDQFSVERPDGSNFTLKIRSTKLEDSAMYFCASRGTGTYEQYFGPGTRLTVT.

The CDR3 DNA sequence: TGTGCCAGCAGCTCGAGGGCTAGCGGGAGGTCAAAGGGCAGCACAGATACGCAGTATTTT. Residues: CASSSRASGRSKGSTDTQYF. The chain combines TRBV7-9 with TRBJ2-3; 11 bases align to TRBD2. Germline V CDR1 and CDR2: SEHNR, FQNEAQ (reference sequence). The CDR3 consists of 20 residues. V lost 4 bases and J lost 0; bases outside the gene matches: 15.

The CDR3 is CASSLDQKNTEAFF. Here the CDR3 DNA reads TGCGCCAGCAGCTTGGATCAGAAGAACACTGAAGCTTTCTTT. The chain links TRBV5-1 to TRBJ1-1; D is undetermined. The CDR3 spans 14 residues. V dropped 0 bases and J dropped 1 base, with 7 bases sitting between them. Germline CDR1 reads SGHRS; CDR2 reads YFSETQ.

Concerning this clonotype itself: The CDR3 ends on some other residue instead of the conserved phenylalanine or tryptophan, so this is likely a read error. The chain employs TRBV9 and TRBJ2-7; maybe TRBD2 (6 bases). The germline V gene has CDR1 SGDLS and CDR2 YYNGEE. The V gene lost 0 bases and the J gene lost 6 bases, with 13 bases spanning the gap. The CDR3 length is 14 residues. The CDR3: CASSVGDLPSEQYL. The CDR3 DNA sequence: TGTGCCAGCAGCGTAGGGGACTTACCTAGCGAGCAGTACTTA.

This chain links TRBV24-1 with TRBJ2-1; D is possibly TRBD1 (6 bases). The V end was cut by 12 bases, the J end by 3 bases, with 14 bases between. This CDR3 has 13 amino acids. Germline V gene lookup returns CDR1 KGHDR and CDR2 SFDVKD. CDR3 nucleotides: TGTGCCGTCGGACAGCAGAACTACAATGAGCAGTTCTTC. This encodes CAVGQQNYNEQFF.

This clonotype was seen more than once but under ten times. The V call is TRBV19, the J call TRBJ1-2; TRBD1 aligns across 8 bases. From germline, CDR1 is LNHDA and CDR2 SQIVND (reference sequence). V trimming: 3 bases; J trimming: 4 bases; junction bases outside the gene matches: 7. There are 15 residues in the CDR3. CDR3 coding DNA: TGTGCCAGTAGTATGGCCAGGGGGCCCAGCTATGGCTACACCTTC. This translates into CASSMARGPSYGYTF.

The chain employs TRBV19 and TRBJ2-2, with D unresolved. The CDR3 sequence is 12 residues long. V lost 6 bases and J lost 5, with 7 bases in between. Looked up from germline, CDR1 is LNHDA and CDR2 is SQIVND (reference sequence). The CDR3 protein is CASSTVTGELFF. The CDR3 DNA follows: TGTGCCAGTAGCACGGTTACCGGGGAGCTGTTTTTT.